What follows describes a single T cell receptor beta chain. Its cognate antigen is unknown. This sample stems from a study of graft-versus-host responses after intestinal transplantation. Across the study: Each patient got anti-thymocyte globulin induction, then tacrolimus and steroids for around three years.

Method: immunoSEQ multiplex PCR; TCRdb's copy keeps in-frame clones and lacks some. The sample contains under 90,000 clones, approximately 90% of which appear only once. The study, taken as a whole, reports: GvH clones occurred in recipient marrow; some first appeared in ileum or blood.

V shed 7 bases and J 4 bases; nucleotides not matched to a gene: 20. The CDR3 contains 18 residues. Germline V gives CDR1 SGHRS, CDR2 YFSETQ. Sequenced here: unstimulated CD4+ T cells sorted from spleen or lymph node cells, sampled before transplant. The chain has TRBV5-1 and TRBJ2-5; TRBD2 aligns across 9 bases. This TCR was sampled from a human donor who was the organ donor for an intestinal transplant. This CDR3 is CASAKRPAGGPRRETQYF. Here the CDR3 DNA reads TGCGCCAGCGCTAAAAGACCGGCGGGAGGGCCTCGACGAGAGACCCAGTACTTC.